This is a list of T cell receptor beta chains from one sample in a study of cytomegalovirus exposure and HLA in healthy donors. Generated by immunoSEQ multiplex PCR, the TCRdb table keeps only in-frame clones and is missing some. The data contain fewer than 150,000 clones, under 85% of them singletons. Sequencing was performed on PBMCs. All receptors come from a young man in good health and CMV-seronegative. Each CDR3 is given with its conserved first and last residue. D genes are given only for firm matches. The size entry is marked missing in some rows and otherwise reads once, few, many or a size class.

NA TRBJ2-7 TRBD1 TRBV27 CASSGQGASYEQYF TGTGCCAGCAGTGGACAGGGGGCCTCCTACGAGCAGTACTTC
NA TRBJ1-4 NA TRBV28 CASSPGGGFKEKLFF TGTGCCAGCAGCCCCGGGGGGGGGTTTAAAGAAAAACTGTTTTTT
NA TRBJ1-6 NA TRBV7-2 CASSLAYIGGPLHF TGTGCCAGCAGTTTAGCCTATATTGGAGGACCCCTCCACTTT
NA TRBJ2-7 NA TRBV19 CASSTLGQFPYEQYF TGTGCCAGTAGTACGCTAGGACAGTTCCCCTACGAGCAGTACTTC
NA TRBJ2-1 TRBD1 TRBV2 CASTRDRYNEQFF TGTGCCAGCACCCGGGACAGATACAATGAGCAGTTCTTC
few TRBJ2-3 TRBD2 TRBV18 CASSPVSGSADTQYF TGTGCCAGCTCACCAGTGAGCGGGAGTGCAGATACGCAGTATTTT
NA TRBJ2-7 TRBD1 TRBV13 CASSLTLDRGIDEQYF TGTGCCAGCAGCCTTACCTTAGACAGGGGAATCGACGAGCAGTACTTC
few TRBJ1-6 TRBD1 TRBV27 CASRAGTGFSDSPLHF TGTGCCAGCAGGGCAGGGACAGGTTTCTCGGATTCACCCCTCCACTTT
NA TRBJ2-3 TRBD2 TRBV4-1 CASSHILAGGTDTQYF TGCGCCAGCAGCCACATACTAGCGGGAGGAACAGATACGCAGTATTTT
NA TRBJ2-5 NA TRBV7-2 CASSSGTGPGETQYF TGTGCCAGCAGCTCTGGAACCGGCCCAGGCGAGACCCAGTACTTC
NA TRBJ1-5 TRBD1 TRBV27 CASSFTGTGVQPQHF TGTGCCAGCAGTTTTACGGGGACAGGGGTTCAGCCCCAGCATTTT
NA TRBJ1-2 NA TRBV7-9 CASSLGTVYGYTF TGTGCCAGCAGCTTAGGGACAGTCTATGGCTACACCTTC
NA TRBJ2-1 NA TRBV20-1 CSASRGNEQFF TGCAGTGCTAGCAGAGGGAATGAGCAGTTCTTC
NA TRBJ2-1 TRBD2 TRBV11-1 CASSFSSGNSYNEQFF TGTGCCAGCAGCTTCTCTAGCGGGAACTCCTACAATGAGCAGTTCTTC
NA TRBJ1-1 TRBD1 TRBV9 CASSARPSGQGNEAFF TGTGCCAGCAGCGCCCGCCCATCGGGACAGGGGAACGAAGCTTTCTTT
NA TRBJ2-2 NA TRBV2 CASTQGEAGTGELFF TGTGCCAGCACCCAAGGGGAGGCAGGGACCGGGGAGCTGTTTTTT
once TRBJ1-3 NA TRBV6-1 CASSRQPSSGNTIYF TGTGCCAGCAGTCGACAGCCGTCCTCTGGAAACACCATATATTTT
once TRBJ2-7 TRBD2 TRBV10-3 CAISRRTGPGGYEQYF TGTGCCATCAGCCGCCGGACCGGGCCCGGGGGGTACGAGCAGTACTTC
NA TRBJ2-2 NA TRBV28 CATTTTRRGTGELFF TGTGCCACCACTACCACTAGGAGGGGCACCGGGGAGCTGTTTTTT
NA TRBJ2-1 TRBD1 TRBV5-1 CASSQGQGNNEQFF TGCGCCAGCAGCCAGGGACAGGGGAACAATGAGCAGTTCTTC
NA TRBJ2-3 TRBD2 TRBV2 CASSAGVAGDTQYF TGTGCCAGCAGTGCCGGGGTAGCGGGAGATACGCAGTATTTT
NA TRBJ1-2 NA TRBV4-3 CASSQGGHYGYTF TGCGCCAGCAGCCAAGGGGGCCACTATGGCTACACCTTC
NA TRBJ2-1 NA TRBV6-1 CASSVAENSYNEQFF TGTGCCAGCAGTGTGGCAGAAAACTCCTACAATGAGCAGTTCTTC
NA TRBJ2-7 TRBD1 TRBV27 CASGRDRAYEQYF TGTGCCAGCGGCCGGGACAGGGCCTACGAGCAGTACTTC
NA TRBJ2-5 NA TRBV5-1 CASGTRDVKETQYF TGCGCCAGTGGTACGCGGGACGTCAAAGAGACCCAGTACTTC
NA TRBJ1-2 TRBD1 TRBV2 CASTPTGRNYGYTF TGTGCCAGCACCCCGACAGGGAGAAACTATGGCTACACCTTC
NA TRBJ1-2 TRBD1 TRBV5-8 CASSKGQGPTNYGYTF TGTGCCAGCAGCAAGGGACAGGGGCCGACTAACTATGGCTACACCTTC
few TRBJ1-1 NA TRBV5-1 CASSPRGTEAFF TGCGCCAGCAGCCCCCGCGGCACTGAAGCTTTCTTT
NA TRBJ1-1 NA TRBV7-9 CASTVANTEAFF TGTGCCAGCACCGTGGCGAACACTGAAGCTTTCTTT
NA TRBJ1-4 TRBD1 TRBV7-9 CASSFGRTGSEKLFF TGTGCCAGCAGCTTTGGCAGGACAGGGTCTGAAAAACTGTTTTTT
NA TRBJ2-1 NA TRBV9 CASSVGGEEQFF TGTGCCAGCAGCGTAGGAGGAGAAGAGCAGTTCTTC
few TRBJ2-2 NA TRBV5-5 CASSYLPPRFNTGELFF TGTGCCAGCAGCTACCTACCACCTCGATTTAACACCGGGGAGCTGTTTTTT
NA TRBJ2-1 TRBD2 TRBV27 CASAERGDNEQFF TGTGCCAGTGCGGAGCGGGGGGACAATGAGCAGTTCTTC
NA TRBJ2-7 TRBD2 TRBV28 CASSGSGSGAREQYF TGTGCCAGCAGTGGAAGCGGGAGTGGGGCTCGCGAGCAGTACTTC
NA TRBJ1-1 NA TRBV9 CASSPPRGREATEAFF TGTGCCAGCAGCCCCCCCCGGGGCAGGGAGGCCACTGAAGCTTTCTTT
NA TRBJ2-1 NA TRBV29-1 CSVGFTTHVYNEQFF TGCAGTGTTGGATTTACCACACATGTCTACAATGAGCAGTTCTTC
NA TRBJ1-1 NA TRBV14 CASSEQTGNTEAFF TGTGCCAGCAGCGAACAGACAGGGAACACTGAAGCTTTCTTT
few TRBJ2-1 TRBD1 TRBV27 CASSPVTGYSYNEQFF TGTGCCAGCAGTCCAGTGACAGGGTACTCCTACAATGAGCAGTTCTTC
once TRBJ2-7 NA TRBV6-5 CASSIIGVGNSEQYF TGTGCCAGCAGCATCATAGGGGTAGGGAACTCCGAGCAGTACTTC
few TRBJ1-1 TRBD1 TRBV30 CASKGQMNTEAFF TGTGCCTCGAAGGGACAGATGAACACTGAAGCTTTCTTT
NA TRBJ2-7 NA TRBV30 CAWNRDKTYEQYF TGTGCCTGGAACCGGGACAAGACCTACGAGCAGTACTTC
once TRBJ2-1 TRBD1 TRBV19 CASTSGTGINEQFF TGTGCCAGCACCTCCGGGACAGGGATCAATGAGCAGTTCTTC
NA TRBJ2-1 TRBD1 TRBV9 CASSVSGQGERKRIYNEQFF TGTGCCAGCAGCGTATCGGGACAGGGGGAAAGGAAGAGGATTTACAATGAGCAGTTCTTC
NA TRBJ2-5 TRBD2 TRBV2 CASSEVEFQRGAEETQYF TGTGCCAGCAGTGAAGTGGAATTTCAGCGGGGGGCAGAAGAGACCCAGTACTTC
NA TRBJ2-2 TRBD2 TRBV6-1 CASSAGGINTGELFF TGTGCCAGCAGTGCGGGAGGGATAAACACCGGGGAGCTGTTTTTT
NA TRBJ1-4 TRBD1 TRBV5-6 CASSLGTGSTTNEKLFF TGTGCCAGCAGCTTGGGGACAGGGAGCACAACTAATGAAAAACTGTTTTTT